This T cell receptor beta chain was retrieved from a study of blood T cells in healthy people across ages. Trimming at V came to 10 bases and at J to 0 bases, leaving 8 bases not matched to a gene. Per the germline V gene, CDR1 is MDHEN and CDR2 is SYDVKM. CDR3 size: 16 residues. This clonotype was seen more than once but under ten times. The antigen remains undetermined. For the second PCR, which ran for about 7 to 12 cycles, a sample-barcoded 5' primer and a J-beta primer mix were used. Each CDR3 protein is one row after TCRdb ran MiXCR on the 5' RACE reads. The sample shows just under 550,000 distinct CDR3 sequences, about 25% of them seen only once. Findings of the study overall: Not knowing donor CMV status may have confounded expanded clonotype changes.

These same data were also listed under a study on T cells of mothers and their children. That paper adds: Each mother gave over 8 million TCR beta CDR3 reads; each child, some 3 million. Normalized overlap was always slightly, never significantly, higher in related than unrelated mother-child pairs. Microchimeric T cell clones that persisted were not detected.

This clonotype was sampled from a boy aged 10-17 years in good health. J is TRBJ2-6 and V is TRBV28; 8 bases fit TRBD1. The sequenced sample was blood. The CDR3 reads CATETGGGSGANVLTF. The CDR3 DNA sequence: TGTGCCACCGAAACAGGGGGTGGCTCTGGGGCCAACGTCCTGACTTTC.